A single sample gave rise to the 29 T cell receptor beta chains below, sequenced in a study of OX40 agonist ivuxolimab in advanced cancers. Libraries were prepared by immunoSEQ multiplex PCR; TCRdb keeps only in-frame clonotypes and omits some of them. The table has about 130,000 clones, around 93% seen once. Sequenced material: CD4+ or CD8+ T cells sorted from blood, taken in a trial of the OX40 agonist ivuxolimab. Source of these receptors: an adult with an advanced solid tumor such as melanoma, head and neck, liver or kidney cancer.

The gene calls are TRBV5-1 and TRBJ2-1; 13 bases map to TRBD2. The V segment lost 4 bases and the J segment 6 bases; nucleotides outside the gene matches: 7. In germline, CDR1 is SGHRS, CDR2 YFSETQ. The CDR3 extends over 16 amino acids. The DNA of the CDR3 is TGCGCCAGCAGCGTGACTAGCGGGAGGCCGGGCAATGAGCAGTTCTTC. Encoded protein: CASSVTSGRPGNEQFF.

This clone is a singleton in its sample. The chain uses TRBV7-3 and TRBJ2-1; weak D call: TRBD2 (6 bases). Trimming removed 3 bases from V and 8 bases from J, with 17 bases in between. CDR1 is SGHTA and CDR2 is FQGTGA in the germline V gene. This CDR3 has 15 amino acids. The CDR3 nucleotides read TGTGCCAGCAGCTTTCACCGGGACTCCCACGATGAGCAGTTCTTC. Its translation is CASSFHRDSHDEQFF.

This clone was seen only once. The chain carries TRBV5-1 and TRBJ1-1; the D is unclear. Trimming took off 0 bases at V and 1 base at J, with 7 bases between the two ends. Per germline, CDR1 SGHRS and CDR2 YFSETQ. The CDR3 sequence is 14 residues long. DNA for the CDR3: TGCGCCAGCAGCTTGGAACTCGGGAACACTGAAGCTTTCTTT. Its translation: CASSLELGNTEAFF.

Only a few counts were recorded for this clone. The gene calls are TRBV6-6 and TRBJ1-2; D call uncertain. V lost 5 bases and J lost 3, with 7 bases in between. Germline CDR1 and CDR2: MNHNY and SVGAGI (reference sequence). The CDR3 length is 12 residues. The CDR3: CASSPTDYGYTF. In DNA form, the CDR3 reads TGTGCCAGCAGTCCTACGGACTATGGCTACACCTTC.

J is TRBJ1-1 and V is TRBV28, with 9 nucleotides matching TRBD1. The CDR3 consists of 15 residues. Trimming cost V 5 bases and J 6 bases; bases outside gene matches: 10. Germline V gene data show CDR1 as MDHEN and CDR2 as SYDVKM. CDR3 nucleotide sequence: TGTGCCAGCAGTCCACCGGACAGGGGTGGGGCTGAAGCTTTCTTT. Protein product: CASSPPDRGGAEAFF.

The rearrangement links TRBV19 to TRBJ2-3, with a possible D match to TRBD2 (6 bases). This CDR3 comprises 16 residues. Trimming stripped 6 bases from V and 1 base from J, with 17 bases between. Looked up from germline, CDR1 is LNHDA and CDR2 is SQIVND (reference sequence). DNA for the CDR3: TGTGCCAGTAGCCCCGGAGGAGGGGACCGCACAGATACGCAGTATTTT. Its translation is CASSPGGGDRTDTQYF.

J is TRBJ1-2 and V is TRBV19; TRBD1 is a possible D gene (5 bases). The CDR3 has 13 amino acids. Germline values: CDR1 LNHDA, CDR2 SQIVND (reference sequence). Trimming removed 6 bases at V and 5 bases at J, with 13 bases between. The CDR3 bases are TGTGCCAGTAGGCTTGACAGAGAATATGGCTACACCTTC. Amino acid sequence: CASRLDREYGYTF.

The chain has TRBV7-9 and TRBJ2-2; 8 positions agree with TRBD2. This CDR3 comprises 15 residues. The germline V gene has CDR1 SEHNR and CDR2 FQNEAQ (reference sequence). V trimming: 1 base; J trimming: 5 bases; junction bases outside the gene matches: 3. The chain's CDR3 is CASSLGRGGTGELFF. The CDR3 DNA is TGTGCCAGCAGCTTAGGTCGCGGGGGGACCGGGGAGCTGTTTTTT.

With respect to this clone: An end of the junction does not agree with germline; a read error may underlie this. The V gene is TRBV28, the J gene TRBJ1-2, with a tentative D call TRBD1 (6 bases). The CDR3 has 13 residues. In germline, CDR1 is MDHEN, CDR2 SYDVKM. In DNA, the CDR3 is TGTGCCAGCAGTTCCGGACAGTCTGGTGGCCACACCTTC. Protein sequence: CASSSGQSGGHTF.

The rearrangement joins TRBV10-3 to TRBJ1-5; 8 bases line up with TRBD1. The CDR3 totals 20 residues. Trimming took 3 bases from V and 0 from J; bases not matched to a gene: 16. Germline V CDR1 and CDR2: ENHRY, SYGVKD. The CDR3 DNA reads as TGTGCCATCAGTGATCCCAGGACAGGGAACGGCCTATTTAGCAATCAGCCCCAGCATTTT. Protein product: CAISDPRTGNGLFSNQPQHF.

The chain has TRBV11-2 and TRBJ1-5; no definite D call. Germline V gives CDR1 SGHAT, CDR2 FQNNGV. This CDR3 is built from 14 residues. Trimming cost V 5 bases and J 0 bases, with 8 bases left between them. The CDR3 nucleotides are TGTGCCAGCAGCCCCGGCACTAGCAATCAGCCCCAGCATTTT. Residues: CASSPGTSNQPQHF.

This sequence joins TRBV18 and TRBJ1-3, with 7 bases identical to TRBD1. V gave up 4 bases and J gave up 3 bases; unmatched junction bases: 6. Germline CDR1 reads KGHSH; CDR2 reads LQKENI. The CDR3 sequence is 15 residues long. The DNA for the CDR3 is TGTGCCAGCTCACATCCAGGGGGATATGGAAACACCATATATTTT. Translation: CASSHPGGYGNTIYF.

V usage is TRBV6-5 and J usage is TRBJ2-3; TRBD1 matches at 9 bases. CDR1 is MNHEY, CDR2 SVGAGI, per germline. This CDR3 comprises 16 residues. V trimming: 0 bases; J trimming: 7 bases; junction bases outside the gene matches: 8. The CDR3 reads CASSYSTGGFSYTQYF. CDR3 coding DNA: TGTGCCAGCAGTTACTCGACAGGGGGATTTTCATATACGCAGTATTTT.

The V gene is TRBV4-1, the J gene TRBJ1-5; no clear D. The V gene's germline CDR1 is MGHRA and CDR2 YSYEKL. The length of the CDR3 is 17 residues. V lost 6 bases, J lost 0 bases, and 18 bases lay in between. For the CDR3, the DNA is TGCGCCAGCAGTCCAAGGCCCAGCCCTCGTAGCAATCAGCCCCAGCATTTT. This translates into CASSPRPSPRSNQPQHF.

V gene TRBV28 combines with J gene TRBJ2-1; 8 positions match TRBD2. CDR3 length: 13 residues. Losses at the gene ends were 7 bases for V and 7 bases for J; bases not matched to a gene: 6. Germline-derived CDR1 and CDR2 are MDHEN and SYDVKM. The CDR3 sequence is CASNSGIGNEQFF. The CDR3 DNA sequence: TGTGCCAGCAATAGCGGGATAGGAAATGAGCAGTTCTTC. The whole variable domain, remainder taken from reference TRBV28 and TRBJ2-1, is DVKVTQSSRYLVKRTGEKVFLECVQDMDHENMFWYRQDPGLGLRLIYFSYDVKMKEKGDIPEGYSVSREKKERFSLILESASTNQTSMYLCASNSGIGNEQFFGPGTRLTVL.

This clone was picked up one time. The chain recombines TRBV30 with TRBJ2-5; the match to TRBD1 covers 10 bases. In germline, CDR1 is GTSNPN, CDR2 SVGIG (reference sequence). CDR3 length equals 15 residues. Germline trimming cut 3 bases from V and 4 bases from J; bases unmatched to any gene: 8. CDR3 sequence (DNA): TGTGCCTGGAGCTCATACCGGACAGGGGGAGAGACCCAGTACTTC. Residues: CAWSSYRTGGETQYF. Based on the CDR3 plus reference TRBV30 and TRBJ2-5, the full variable domain is SQTIHQWPATLVQPVGSPLSLECTVEGTSNPNLYWYRQAAGRGLQLLFYSVGIGQISSEVPQNLSASRPQDRQFILSSKKLLLSDSGFYLCAWSSYRTGGETQYFGPGTRLLVL.

The chain recombines TRBV18 with TRBJ2-3; 10 bases line up with TRBD2. CDR1 and CDR2 from the germline V gene are KGHSH and LQKENI. This CDR3 has 19 residues. After removal of 1 base from V and 3 bases from J, the junction contained 13 bases not matched to a gene. The CDR3 reads CASSPLAGGGSSATDTQYF. CDR3 DNA sequence: TGTGCCAGCTCACCACTAGCGGGAGGCGGATCCAGCGCTACAGATACGCAGTATTTT.

The CDR3 DNA reads TGTGCCAGCAGCCATTCACAGGGGAGCACTGAAGCTTTCTTT. It encodes CASSHSQGSTEAFF. The rearrangement links TRBV7-3 to TRBJ1-1, with 7 nucleotides matching TRBD1. The CDR3 totals 14 residues. V trimming: 5 bases; J trimming: 4 bases; junction bases outside the gene matches: 7. Germline V gene sequence: CDR1 SGHTA, CDR2 FQGTGA.

The chain employs TRBV7-9 and TRBJ1-4; no firm D call. Germline V lookup: CDR1 SEHNR, CDR2 FQNEAQ (reference sequence). The CDR3 covers 15 residues. Trimming removed 0 bases at V and 5 bases at J, with 10 bases between. For the CDR3, the DNA is TGTGCCAGCAGCTTAGCCGTGGGATTGAATGAAAAACTGTTTTTT. Protein product: CASSLAVGLNEKLFF.

The rearrangement uses TRBV6-5 and TRBJ1-4; D ambiguous. Germline V gives CDR1 MNHEY, CDR2 SVGAGI. V was shortened by 4 bases and J by 7 bases, with 16 bases between the two germline ends. CDR3 length equals 15 residues. In nucleotides, the CDR3 is TGTGCCAGCAGTTTGTTAGGAGCAGGTGGTGAAAAACTGTTTTTT. Translated, it gives CASSLLGAGGEKLFF.

The chain recombines TRBV28 with TRBJ2-5, with 7 bases matching TRBD2. CDR3 size: 14 residues. Germline CDR1 MDHEN, CDR2 SYDVKM. V gave up 6 bases and J gave up 5 bases; unmatched junction bases: 9. CDR3 region: CASREGGPRETQYF. In DNA, the CDR3 is TGTGCCAGCAGAGAGGGAGGGCCGAGGGAGACCCAGTACTTC.

The gene calls are TRBV28 and TRBJ2-2; TRBD2 matches at 7 bases. The trim removed 6 bases at V and 7 bases at J, leaving 8 bases unmatched. Germline V gene lookup returns CDR1 MDHEN and CDR2 SYDVKM. The CDR3 is 14 amino acids. For the CDR3, the DNA is TGTGCCAGCAGGGCGTCTAGCGGCTACGGGGAGCTGTTTTTT. Encoded protein: CASRASSGYGELFF.

This clone was recorded only once. The chain links TRBV7-3 to TRBJ1-1; the match to TRBD1 covers 12 bases. There are 18 residues in the CDR3. Looked up from germline, CDR1 is SGHTA and CDR2 is FQGTGA. Losses at the gene ends were 1 base for V and 3 bases for J; bases not matched to a gene: 9. The CDR3 bases are TGTGCCAGCAGCTTAAACCCCACCGGGACAGGGGGCTACACTGAAGCTTTCTTT. Protein product: CASSLNPTGTGGYTEAFF.

The count of this clone is one. The chain joins TRBV19 to TRBJ2-5; D unresolved. The ends were cut back, 3 bases at V and 4 bases at J, with 12 bases in the middle. Per germline, CDR1 LNHDA and CDR2 SQIVND (reference sequence). The CDR3 consists of 14 residues. The CDR3 DNA reads as TGTGCCAGTAGTATCCGCTGGGCCGGAGAGACCCAGTACTTC. Translated, it gives CASSIRWAGETQYF.

The V gene is TRBV30, the J gene TRBJ2-1, with TRBD1 as a possible D gene (5 bases). CDR1 and CDR2 from the germline V gene are GTSNPN and SVGIG (reference sequence). V dropped 2 bases and J dropped 6 bases, with 11 bases sitting between them. This CDR3 is built from 13 residues. The CDR3 spells CAWSLGRVNEQFF. The CDR3 DNA follows: TGTGCCTGGAGTCTGGGCAGGGTCAATGAGCAGTTCTTC.

The V gene is TRBV15, the J gene TRBJ2-1; 13 bases match TRBD2. The germline CDR1 and CDR2 sequences are LNHNV and YYDKDF (reference sequence). This CDR3 comprises 20 residues. V lost 0 bases, J lost 6 bases, and 14 bases stayed unmatched. This CDR3 reads CATSRDWGRTSGSVGNEQFF. As DNA, the CDR3 is TGTGCCACCAGCAGAGATTGGGGTAGGACTAGCGGGAGTGTCGGCAATGAGCAGTTCTTC.

The chain couples TRBV28 to TRBJ1-1; 9 bases are a match to TRBD1. Germline-derived CDR1 and CDR2 are MDHEN and SYDVKM. V gave up 4 bases and J gave up 8 bases; unmatched junction bases: 20. The CDR3 has 18 amino acids. The CDR3 sequence: CASSYVLTGTGNGIEAFF. For the CDR3, the DNA is TGTGCCAGCAGTTACGTCCTAACCGGGACAGGGAACGGGATAGAAGCTTTCTTT.

The genes are TRBV2 and TRBJ1-2; 10 nucleotides match TRBD1. Germline-derived CDR1 and CDR2 are SNHLY and FYNNEI. The CDR3 extends over 14 amino acids. The V segment lost 6 bases and the J segment 2 bases; nucleotides outside the gene matches: 3. The CDR3 protein is CASRGDRGNYGYTF. CDR3 nucleotide sequence: TGTGCCAGCAGAGGGGACAGGGGCAACTATGGCTACACCTTC.

V is TRBV19 and J is TRBJ1-3; TRBD1 is a possible D gene (5 bases). Trimming cost V 4 bases and J 4 bases, with 11 bases left between them. The CDR3 contains 14 residues. Germline CDR1 LNHDA, CDR2 SQIVND (reference sequence). The CDR3 protein is CASSTGTIGNTIYF. The CDR3 nucleotides are TGTGCCAGTAGTACCGGGACGATCGGAAACACCATATATTTT.